The text below deals with one TCR beta chain. The sample comes from a study of blood T cell repertoires in COVID-19. Study-level background: The origin of the acute and convalescent COVID-19 samples was the United States, Italy and Spain.

CDR3 length: 15 amino acids. Germline assignment: CDR1 MNHEY and CDR2 SVGAGI. The V gene end was trimmed by 6 bases and the J gene end by 5 bases; junction bases not matched to a gene: 6. Data came from immunoSEQ multiplex PCR; TCRdb stores just in-frame clones and leaves some out. The sample lists approximately 84,000 clones, 60% to 75% occurring once. The chain joins TRBV6-5 to TRBJ1-5, with TRBD1 matching 11 bases. Sequencing was done on a sample of peripheral blood. The sequence came from a middle-aged man with active or convalescent COVID-19. The CDR3 region has the DNA TGTGCCAGCAGCCCCGGACAGGGGGCCGATCAGCCCCAGCATTTT. Translation gives CASSPGQGADQPQHF.